The clone carrying this T cell receptor (beta chain) was observed a few times. The antigen is unknown. At one of its ends the junction is not consistent with the germline gene, which may arise from a read error. This entry is derived from a study of cytotoxic CD8 clonotypes in ibrutinib-treated CLL. Study findings and constraints: At progression, clonality fell back toward baseline after rising at ibrutinib response. Clonality (at baseline) was higher than in age-matched healthy donors and tracked circulating CD8+ T-cell counts. Public clonotypes were rare and shrank or held steady on treatment.

The table came from immunoSEQ multiplex PCR; TCRdb's copy has only in-frame clones and leaves some out. The sample records under 300,000 clones, 60% to 75% being singletons. CDR3 size: 13 residues. Germline CDR1 is SNHLY and CDR2 is FYNNEI. V gene TRBV2 combines with J gene TRBJ1-4; D ambiguous. The clonotype was recovered from a human donor with chronic lymphocytic leukemia. Sequenced material: PBMCs, taken after 24 months of ibrutinib treatment. CDR3 in DNA: TGTGCCAGCAGTGAAAGAATCGTCGGCAGATCCGTTTTT. Translated, it gives CASSERIVGRSVF.